This TCR beta chain was sequenced for a study of spatial heterogeneity in lung cancer. Study overall: An average of more than ten raw reads was observed per unique TCR and UMI combination.

This clonotype was found many times. The antigen is unknown. Whole-study results and caveats: Follow-up blood showed ubiquitous expanded tumor TCRs less than blood at resection did.

The presence of a unique molecular identifier marked each TCR cDNA molecule. One entry per CDR3 protein, called by TCRdb with MiXCR from the 5' RACE reads. The sample comprises about 36,000 distinct CDR3 sequences, 6% to 9.5% of which are singletons, and 9.4% rests with the top ten. Indicated time point: blood at routine non-recurrence follow-up after resection. Trimming cost V 7 bases and J 1 base, with 11 bases left between them. CDR1 is SGHVS and CDR2 is FNYEAQ in the germline V gene. The CDR3 is 13 amino acids. The J gene is TRBJ2-7, the V gene TRBV7-6; perhaps TRBD1 as D (6 bases). This sequence originates from a male donor with early-stage non-small cell lung cancer. Sequenced here: PBMCs, sampled at follow-up. The CDR3 protein is CASNPTGSYEQYF. In DNA form, the CDR3 reads TGTGCCAGCAACCCGACAGGATCCTACGAGCAGTACTTC.